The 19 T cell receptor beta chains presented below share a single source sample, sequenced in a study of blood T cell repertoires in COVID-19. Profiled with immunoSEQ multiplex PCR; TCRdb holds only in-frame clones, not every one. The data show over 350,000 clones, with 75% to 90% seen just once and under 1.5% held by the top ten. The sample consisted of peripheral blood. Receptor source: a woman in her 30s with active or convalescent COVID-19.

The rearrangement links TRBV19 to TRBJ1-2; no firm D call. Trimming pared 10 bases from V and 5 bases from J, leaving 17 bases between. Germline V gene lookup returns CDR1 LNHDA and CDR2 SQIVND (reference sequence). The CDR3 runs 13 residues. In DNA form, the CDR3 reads TGTGCCACCTTTGACGGGGATAGGTATGGCTACACCTTC. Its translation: CATFDGDRYGYTF.

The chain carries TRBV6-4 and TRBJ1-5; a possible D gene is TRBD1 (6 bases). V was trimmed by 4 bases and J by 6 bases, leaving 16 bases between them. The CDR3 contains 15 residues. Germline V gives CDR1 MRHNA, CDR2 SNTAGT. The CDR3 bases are TGTGCCAGCAGTGCACGTGCAGGGGAGACTCAGCCCCAGCATTTT. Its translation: CASSARAGETQPQHF.

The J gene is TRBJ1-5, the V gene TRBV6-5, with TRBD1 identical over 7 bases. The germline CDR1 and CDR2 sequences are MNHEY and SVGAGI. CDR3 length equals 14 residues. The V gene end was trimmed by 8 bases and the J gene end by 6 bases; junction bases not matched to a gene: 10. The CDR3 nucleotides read TGTGCCAGCTCCCTAACAGGGGAAAGTCAGCCCCAGCATTTT. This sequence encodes CASSLTGESQPQHF.

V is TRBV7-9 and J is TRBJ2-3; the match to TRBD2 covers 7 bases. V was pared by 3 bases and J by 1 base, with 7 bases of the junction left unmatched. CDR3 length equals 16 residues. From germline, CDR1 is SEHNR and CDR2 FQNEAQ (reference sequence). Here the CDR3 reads CASSFNVAGGTDTQYF. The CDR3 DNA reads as TGTGCCAGCAGCTTTAACGTCGCGGGGGGCACAGATACGCAGTATTTT.

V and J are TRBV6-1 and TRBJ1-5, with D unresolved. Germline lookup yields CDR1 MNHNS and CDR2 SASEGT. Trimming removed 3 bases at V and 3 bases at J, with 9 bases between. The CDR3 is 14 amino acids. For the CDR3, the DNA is TGTGCCAGCAGTGATGATACAGACAATCAGCCCCAGCATTTT. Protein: CASSDDTDNQPQHF.

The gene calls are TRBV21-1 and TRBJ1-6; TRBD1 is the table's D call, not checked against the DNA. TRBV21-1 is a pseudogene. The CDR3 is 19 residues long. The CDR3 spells CASSKYSWDSPHYNSPLHF. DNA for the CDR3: TGTGCCAGCAGCAAATATTCTTGGGACAGCCCTCACTATAATTCACCCCTCCACTTT.

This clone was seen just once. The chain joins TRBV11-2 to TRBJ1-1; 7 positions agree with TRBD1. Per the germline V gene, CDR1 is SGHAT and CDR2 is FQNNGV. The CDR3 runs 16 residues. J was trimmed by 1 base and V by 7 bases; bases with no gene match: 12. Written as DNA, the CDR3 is TGTGCCAGCAAACTCGCCCAGGGACAGACGAACACTGAAGCTTTCTTT. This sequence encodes CASKLAQGQTNTEAFF.

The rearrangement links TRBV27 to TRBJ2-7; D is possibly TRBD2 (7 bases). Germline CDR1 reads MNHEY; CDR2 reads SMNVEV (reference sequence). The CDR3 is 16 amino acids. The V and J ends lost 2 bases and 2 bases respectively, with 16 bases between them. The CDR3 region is CASSLLGGGETYEQYF. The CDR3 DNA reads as TGTGCCAGCAGTTTACTAGGCGGGGGCGAGACCTACGAGCAGTACTTC.

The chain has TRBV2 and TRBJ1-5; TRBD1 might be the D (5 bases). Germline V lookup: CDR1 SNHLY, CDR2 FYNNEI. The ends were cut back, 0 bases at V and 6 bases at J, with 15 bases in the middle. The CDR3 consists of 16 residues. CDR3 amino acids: CASSEAFSAGIQPQHF. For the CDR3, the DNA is TGTGCCAGCAGTGAAGCGTTCTCGGCAGGGATTCAGCCCCAGCATTTT.

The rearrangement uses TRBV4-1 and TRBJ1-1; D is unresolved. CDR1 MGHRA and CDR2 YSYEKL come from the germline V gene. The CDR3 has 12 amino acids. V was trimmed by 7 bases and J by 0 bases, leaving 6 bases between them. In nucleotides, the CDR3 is TGCGCCAGCACATCAATGAACACTGAAGCTTTCTTT. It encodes CASTSMNTEAFF.

In nucleotides, the CDR3 is TGTGCCTGGAGCCCGGGACAGGGCCACTCTGGCTACACCTTC. Amino acid sequence: CAWSPGQGHSGYTF. The chain employs TRBV30 and TRBJ1-2; 9 nucleotides match TRBD1. Germline assignment: CDR1 GTSNPN and CDR2 SVGIG (reference sequence). CDR3 length equals 14 residues. V was clipped by 3 bases and J by 7 bases; unmatched bases: 9.

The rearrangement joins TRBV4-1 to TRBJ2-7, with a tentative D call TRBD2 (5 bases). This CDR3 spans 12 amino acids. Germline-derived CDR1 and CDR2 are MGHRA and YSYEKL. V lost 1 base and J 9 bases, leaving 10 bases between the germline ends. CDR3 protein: CASSQGAGGQYF. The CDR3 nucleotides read TGCGCCAGCAGCCAAGGTGCTGGAGGGCAGTACTTC.

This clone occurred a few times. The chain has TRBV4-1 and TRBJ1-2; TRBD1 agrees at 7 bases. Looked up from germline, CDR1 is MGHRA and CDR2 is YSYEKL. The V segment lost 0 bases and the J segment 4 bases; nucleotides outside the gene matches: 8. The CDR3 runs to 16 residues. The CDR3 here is CASSQDGDSYPYGYTF. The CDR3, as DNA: TGCGCCAGCAGCCAAGATGGGGACAGTTATCCCTATGGCTACACCTTC.

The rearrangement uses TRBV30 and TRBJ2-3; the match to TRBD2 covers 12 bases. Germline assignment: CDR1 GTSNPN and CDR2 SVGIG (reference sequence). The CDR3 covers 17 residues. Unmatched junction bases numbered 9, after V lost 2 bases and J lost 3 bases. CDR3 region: CAWSFRTSGEATDTQYF. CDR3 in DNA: TGTGCCTGGAGTTTTAGGACTAGCGGGGAGGCAACAGATACGCAGTATTTT.

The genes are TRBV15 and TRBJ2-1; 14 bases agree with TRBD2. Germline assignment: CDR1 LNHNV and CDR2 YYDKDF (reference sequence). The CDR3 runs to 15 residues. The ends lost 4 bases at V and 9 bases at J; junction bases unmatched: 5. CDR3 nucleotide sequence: TGTGCCACCAGCAAGGATGGACTAGCGGGAGGTGAGCAGTTCTTC. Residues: CATSKDGLAGGEQFF. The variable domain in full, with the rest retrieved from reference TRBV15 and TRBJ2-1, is DAMVIQNPRYQVTQFGKPVTLSCSQTLNHNVMYWYQQKSSQAPKLLFHYYDKDFNNEADTPDNFQSRRPNTSFCFLDIRSPGLGDTAMYLCATSKDGLAGGEQFFGPGTRLTVL.

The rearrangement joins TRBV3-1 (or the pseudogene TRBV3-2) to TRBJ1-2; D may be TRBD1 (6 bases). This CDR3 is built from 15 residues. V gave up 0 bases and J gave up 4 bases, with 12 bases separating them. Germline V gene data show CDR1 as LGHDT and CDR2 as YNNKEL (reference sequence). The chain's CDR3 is CASSQDLLTGYGYTF. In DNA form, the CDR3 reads TGTGCCAGCAGCCAAGATTTATTGACAGGCTATGGCTACACCTTC.

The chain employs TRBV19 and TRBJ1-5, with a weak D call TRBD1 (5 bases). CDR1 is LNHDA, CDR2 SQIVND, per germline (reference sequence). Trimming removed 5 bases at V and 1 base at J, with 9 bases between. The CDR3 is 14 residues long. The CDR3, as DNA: TGTGCCAGTAGTGGGGCAGGAAGCAATCAGCCCCAGCATTTT. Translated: CASSGAGSNQPQHF.

The CDR3 here is CASSVAPTDTQYF. The DNA for the CDR3 is TGTGCCAGCAGCGTAGCCCCGACAGATACGCAGTATTTT. The chain combines TRBV9 with TRBJ2-3; D not certain. Deletions cut 0 bases from V and 3 bases from J, with 5 bases between. Germline values: CDR1 SGDLS, CDR2 YYNGEE. This CDR3 contains 13 residues.

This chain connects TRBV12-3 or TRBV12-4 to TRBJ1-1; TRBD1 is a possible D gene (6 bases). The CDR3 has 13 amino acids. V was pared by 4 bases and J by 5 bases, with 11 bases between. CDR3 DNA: TGTGCCAGCAGTTGGGACACTGGGACTGAAGCTTTCTTT. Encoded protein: CASSWDTGTEAFF.